Presented here are 16 T cell receptor beta chains from one specimen sequenced in a study of OX40 agonist ivuxolimab in advanced cancers. Sequencing used immunoSEQ multiplex PCR; TCRdb keeps in-frame clones, though not all of them. In the table there are about 78,000 clones, roughly 93% of which are singletons. The specimen comprised CD4+ or CD8+ T cells sorted from blood, sampled in a trial of the OX40 agonist ivuxolimab. Every receptor here comes from an adult with an advanced solid tumor such as melanoma, head and neck, liver or kidney cancer.

V usage is TRBV19 and J usage is TRBJ1-1; D uncertain. The CDR3 covers 12 residues. CDR1 is LNHDA, CDR2 SQIVND, per germline (reference sequence). The V gene lost 4 bases and the J gene lost 1 base, with 4 bases spanning the gap. The CDR3 loop is CASSRTNTEAFF. The CDR3 DNA follows: TGTGCCAGTAGTAGAACGAACACTGAAGCTTTCTTT.

This CDR3 reads CASSFRRYDTEAFF. The CDR3 region has the DNA TGTGCCAGCAGCTTTAGAAGGTACGACACTGAAGCTTTCTTT. This chain connects TRBV7-6 to TRBJ1-1; D remains unclear. Germline CDR1 and CDR2: SGHVS and FNYEAQ. V was trimmed by 3 bases and J by 3 bases, leaving 11 bases between them. This CDR3 is 14 amino acids long.

This clone was recorded only once. V and J are TRBV30 and TRBJ2-1; 7 bases map to TRBD2. V trimming: 3 bases; J trimming: 10 bases; junction bases outside the gene matches: 9. The V gene's germline CDR1 is GTSNPN and CDR2 SVGIG (reference sequence). This CDR3 is built from 13 residues. The CDR3 nucleotides are TGTGCCTGGAGCGGGGACTATCTAGGGGAGCAGTTCTTC. The encoded protein is CAWSGDYLGEQFF.

The chain is built from TRBV6-1 and TRBJ1-6, with D perhaps matching TRBD1 (5 bases). V shed 6 bases and J shed 8 bases, with 11 bases lying between them. CDR1 is MNHNS, CDR2 SASEGT, per germline. This CDR3 is built from 13 residues. This chain's CDR3 is CASSYDRDSPLHF. CDR3 coding DNA: TGTGCCAGCAGCTACGACAGAGATTCACCCCTCCACTTT.

In nucleotides, the CDR3 is TGTGCCAGCAGTGAAGCAACAGGGTACGATGGCTACACCTTC. Amino acid sequence: CASSEATGYDGYTF. V usage is TRBV6-1 and J usage is TRBJ1-2; a possible D gene is TRBD1 (6 bases). Trimming shortened V by 0 bases and J by 6 bases, and 11 bases separated the two germline ends. The CDR3 sequence is 14 residues long. Germline CDR1 and CDR2: MNHNS and SASEGT.

The chain employs TRBV19 and TRBJ1-5; 9 bases match TRBD1. CDR1 and CDR2 from the germline V gene are LNHDA and SQIVND (reference sequence). Losses at the gene ends were 6 bases for V and 6 bases for J; bases not matched to a gene: 6. The CDR3 covers 14 residues. The CDR3 loop is CASRGQGAGQPQHF. The CDR3 region has the DNA TGTGCCAGTAGGGGACAGGGCGCAGGTCAGCCCCAGCATTTT.

J is TRBJ2-7 and V is TRBV5-1; D is unresolved. This CDR3 region has 15 residues. V lost 4 bases to trimming and J lost 0 bases, with 14 bases between them. Per germline, CDR1 SGHRS and CDR2 YFSETQ. CDR3 loop: CASSIDLTSSYEQYF. CDR3 in DNA: TGCGCCAGCAGCATAGACCTTACGAGCTCCTACGAGCAGTACTTC.

The chain carries TRBV11-2 and TRBJ2-2; tentative D call: TRBD1 (6 bases). Germline V lookup: CDR1 SGHAT, CDR2 FQNNGV. The length of the CDR3 is 15 residues. The germline V and J ends were trimmed by 5 bases and 4 bases, with 14 bases remaining between them. CDR3 in amino acids: CASSLVQGRTGELFF. As DNA, the CDR3 is TGTGCCAGCAGCCTCGTGCAGGGGCGCACCGGGGAGCTGTTTTTT.

The rearrangement links TRBV28 to TRBJ1-3; D gene ambiguous. Looked up from germline, CDR1 is MDHEN and CDR2 is SYDVKM. The V gene lost 2 bases and the J gene lost 0 bases, with 5 bases spanning the gap. The CDR3 runs 14 residues. In DNA, the CDR3 is TGTGCCAGCAGTTTAAGCCTCTCTGGAAACACCATATATTTT. It specifies CASSLSLSGNTIYF.

The chain is built from TRBV7-2 and TRBJ2-1; TRBD1 matches at 7 bases. J was trimmed by 0 bases and V by 5 bases; bases with no gene match: 10. In germline, CDR1 is SGHTA, CDR2 FQGNSA. The CDR3 consists of 17 residues. The CDR3 coding sequence is TGTGCCAGCAGCCTAACTTACGGACAGGCCTCCTACAATGAGCAGTTCTTC. Translated: CASSLTYGQASYNEQFF.

The gene calls are TRBV4-1 and TRBJ1-3; no clear D gene. The CDR3 covers 17 residues. Germline values: CDR1 MGHRA, CDR2 YSYEKL. Trimming pared 0 bases from V and 0 bases from J, leaving 12 bases between. The CDR3 region is CASSQEWVRSSGNTIYF. CDR3 in DNA: TGCGCCAGCAGCCAAGAATGGGTCAGGAGCTCTGGAAACACCATATATTTT.

V gene TRBV5-6 combines with J gene TRBJ1-2; perhaps TRBD1 as D (5 bases). The CDR3 covers 14 residues. The V gene's germline CDR1 is SGHDT and CDR2 YYEEEE. Between the trimmed V and J ends, which lost 0 bases and 4 bases, there was a span of 10 bases. For the CDR3, the DNA is TGTGCCAGCAGCTTGGCCCAGGGTAGCTATGGCTACACCTTC. This gives the protein CASSLAQGSYGYTF. Full variable domain (missing parts from reference TRBV5-6 and TRBJ1-2): DAGVTQSPTHLIKTRGQQVTLRCSPKSGHDTVSWYQQALGQGPQFIFQYYEEEERQRGNFPDRFSGHQFPNYSSELNVNALLLGDSALYLCASSLAQGSYGYTFGSGTRLTVV.

The chain uses TRBV14 and TRBJ2-3; possible D gene TRBD2, 5 bases. This CDR3 has 11 amino acids. Germline V gives CDR1 SGHDN, CDR2 FVKESK. Trimming took off 1 base at V and 9 bases at J, with 5 bases between the two ends. In DNA form, the CDR3 reads TGTGCCAGCAGCCAAGGCGGGACGCAGTATTTT. Translated, it gives CASSQGGTQYF.

The V call is TRBV5-1, the J call TRBJ2-2; unclear D gene. V shed 5 bases and J shed 4 bases, with 21 bases lying between them. The CDR3 totals 17 residues. Germline CDR1 SGHRS, CDR2 YFSETQ. CDR3 sequence reads: CASSPQRPLLPTGELFF. The CDR3 nucleotides are TGCGCCAGCAGTCCCCAAAGGCCCCTTCTTCCCACCGGGGAGCTGTTTTTT.

This chain links TRBV5-1 with TRBJ2-6, with 9 bases lining up with TRBD1. The CDR3 spans 19 residues. J was trimmed by 0 bases and V by 4 bases; bases with no gene match: 11. Germline-derived CDR1 and CDR2 are SGHRS and YFSETQ. CDR3 protein: CASSPNTGTGYSGANVLTF. The CDR3 nucleotides read TGCGCCAGCAGCCCCAACACCGGGACAGGGTACTCTGGGGCCAACGTCCTGACTTTC. Together with reference TRBV5-1 and TRBJ2-6, the CDR3 gives the full variable domain: KAGVTQTPRYLIKTRGQQVTLSCSPISGHRSVSWYQQTPGQGLQFLFEYFSETQRNKGNFPGRFSGRQFSNSRSEMNVSTLELGDSALYLCASSPNTGTGYSGANVLTFGAGSRLTVL.

The V gene is TRBV5-1, the J gene TRBJ1-4; D unresolved. Trimming left V 1 base short and J 0 bases short, with 7 bases between. Germline CDR1 reads SGHRS; CDR2 reads YFSETQ. This CDR3 is built from 15 residues. CDR3 nucleotide sequence: TGCGCCAGCAGCTTGTACCCTGCAACTAATGAAAAACTGTTTTTT. Its translation is CASSLYPATNEKLFF.